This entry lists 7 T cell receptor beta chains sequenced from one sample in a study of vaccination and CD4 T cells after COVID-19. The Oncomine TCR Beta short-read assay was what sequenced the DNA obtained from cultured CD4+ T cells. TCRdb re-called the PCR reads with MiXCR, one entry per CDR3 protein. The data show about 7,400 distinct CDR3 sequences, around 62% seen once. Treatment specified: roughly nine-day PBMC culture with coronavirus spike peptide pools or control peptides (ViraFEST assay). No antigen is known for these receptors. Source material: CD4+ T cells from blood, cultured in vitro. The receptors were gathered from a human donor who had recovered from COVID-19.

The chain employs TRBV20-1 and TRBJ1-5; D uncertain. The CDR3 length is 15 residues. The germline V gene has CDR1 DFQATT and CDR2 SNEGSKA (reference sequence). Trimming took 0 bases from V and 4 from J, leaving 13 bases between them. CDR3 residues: CSARDRGRANQPQHF. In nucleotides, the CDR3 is TGCAGTGCTAGAGATCGGGGTCGGGCAAATCAGCCCCAGCATTTT.

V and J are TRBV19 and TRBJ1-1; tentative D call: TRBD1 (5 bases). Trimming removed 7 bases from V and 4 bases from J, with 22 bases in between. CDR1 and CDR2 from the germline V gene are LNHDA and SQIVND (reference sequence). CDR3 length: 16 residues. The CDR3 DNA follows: TGTGCCAGTAAACGTATCGGAGGGGCCGCGAGCACTGAAGCTTTCTTT. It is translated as CASKRIGGAASTEAFF.

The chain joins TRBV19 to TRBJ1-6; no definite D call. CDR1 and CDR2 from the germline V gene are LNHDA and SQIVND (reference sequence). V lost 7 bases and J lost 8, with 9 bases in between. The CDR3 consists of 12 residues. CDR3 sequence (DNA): TGTGCCAGTAATTTCGGTGATTCACCCCTCCACTTT. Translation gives CASNFGDSPLHF.

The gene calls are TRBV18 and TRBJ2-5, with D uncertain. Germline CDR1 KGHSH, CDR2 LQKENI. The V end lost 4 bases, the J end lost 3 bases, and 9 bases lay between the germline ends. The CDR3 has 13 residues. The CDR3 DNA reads TGTGCCAGCTCACAAACCACCAAAGAGACCCAGTACTTC. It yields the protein CASSQTTKETQYF.

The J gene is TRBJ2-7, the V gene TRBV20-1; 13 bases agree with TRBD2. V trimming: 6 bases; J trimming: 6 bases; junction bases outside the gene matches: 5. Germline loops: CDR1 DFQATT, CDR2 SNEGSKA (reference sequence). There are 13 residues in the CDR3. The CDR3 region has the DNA TGCAGTGCGCGGACTAGCGGGGGTGGCGAGCAGTACTTC. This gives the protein CSARTSGGGEQYF.

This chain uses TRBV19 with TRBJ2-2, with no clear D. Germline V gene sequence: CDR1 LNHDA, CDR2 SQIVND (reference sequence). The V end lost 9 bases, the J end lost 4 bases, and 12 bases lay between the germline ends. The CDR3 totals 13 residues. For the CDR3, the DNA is TGTGCCAGCACCGACTGGGGCACCGGGGAGCTGTTTTTT. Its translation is CASTDWGTGELFF.

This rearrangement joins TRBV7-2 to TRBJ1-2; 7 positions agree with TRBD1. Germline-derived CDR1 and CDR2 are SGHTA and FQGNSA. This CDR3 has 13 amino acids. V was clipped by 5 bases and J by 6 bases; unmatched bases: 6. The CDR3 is CASSPNRGDGYTF. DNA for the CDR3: TGTGCCAGCAGCCCAAACAGGGGAGATGGCTACACCTTC. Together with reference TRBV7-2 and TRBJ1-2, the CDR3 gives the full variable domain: GAGVSQSPSNKVTEKGKDVELRCDPISGHTALYWYRQSLGQGLEFLIYFQGNSAPDKSGLPSDRFSAERTGGSVSTLTIQRTQQEDSAVYLCASSPNRGDGYTFGSGTRLTVV.